Shown below are 8 T cell receptor beta chains from a single sample sequenced in a study of type 1 regulatory T cells. TCRdb passed the reads through MiXCR, listing each CDR3 protein once. The table includes about 18,000 distinct CDR3 sequences, around 9.6% detected once. Input material: CD4+ T cells, either the whole sample or a sorted fraction (not recorded which). The receptors originated from a human donor in good health.

As regards this clonotype: A much larger clone lies a single base off, so this may be a read error. The rearrangement uses TRBV2 and TRBJ2-7; TRBD2 agrees at 9 bases. CDR1 is SNHLY and CDR2 is FYNNEI in the germline V gene. This CDR3 is built from 12 residues. In DNA, the CDR3 is TGTGCCGGCAGGCGGGAGGGCTACGAGCAGTACTTC. This codes for CAGRREGYEQYF.

This clonotype was counted between two and nine times. The gene calls are TRBV14 and TRBJ2-4, with a tentative D call TRBD1 (6 bases). The length of the CDR3 is 16 residues. V lost 1 base to trimming and J lost 3 bases, with 13 bases between them. CDR1 SGHDN and CDR2 FVKESK come from the germline V gene. CDR3 residues: CASSQGRQGSKNIQYF. The CDR3 nucleotides are TGTGCCAGCAGCCAAGGCCGGCAGGGGAGCAAAAACATTCAGTACTTC.

In its sample, this clonotype is medium-sized. This chain uses TRBV6-5 with TRBJ1-2, with D possibly TRBD1 on 5 matching bases. This CDR3 contains 14 residues. Trimming took 5 bases from V and 3 from J, leaving 13 bases between them. The germline CDR1 and CDR2 sequences are MNHEY and SVGAGI. CDR3 in amino acids: CASSRSGGDYGYTF. In DNA form, the CDR3 reads TGTGCCAGCAGTCGCTCCGGGGGGGACTATGGCTACACCTTC.

This clonotype has at least ten counts. This chain uses TRBV7-2 with TRBJ2-1, with 9 nucleotides matching TRBD2. CDR3 length equals 12 residues. V lost 5 bases to trimming and J lost 8 bases; unmatched junction nucleotides: 1. Germline assignment: CDR1 SGHTA and CDR2 FQGNSA. The CDR3 here is CASSQRGDEQFF. In nucleotides, the CDR3 is TGTGCCAGCAGCCAGCGGGGGGATGAGCAGTTCTTC.

The chain combines TRBV30 with TRBJ1-1; no reliable D call. Germline V gene sequence: CDR1 GTSNPN, CDR2 SVGIG (reference sequence). The CDR3 loop spans 15 amino acids. The V gene lost 0 bases and the J gene lost 1 base, with 12 bases spanning the gap. CDR3 bases: TGTGCCTGGAGTGTATCCGCGAAGGCGAACACTGAAGCTTTCTTT. Translated: CAWSVSAKANTEAFF.

This clonotype appeared many times. The chain carries TRBV15 and TRBJ2-3; 9 positions agree with TRBD1. After removal of 0 bases from V and 5 bases from J, the junction contained 6 bases not matched to a gene. The CDR3 contains 16 residues. Germline V gives CDR1 LNHNV, CDR2 YYDKDF (reference sequence). The chain's CDR3 is CATSRDTGQGIDTQYF. DNA for the CDR3: TGTGCCACCAGCAGAGATACCGGACAGGGGATAGATACGCAGTATTTT.

Only a few counts were recorded for this clonotype. The chain has TRBV19 and TRBJ2-7; perhaps TRBD2 as D (6 bases). The CDR3 sequence is 15 residues long. Trimming removed 5 bases at V and 0 bases at J, with 14 bases between. The germline CDR1 and CDR2 sequences are LNHDA and SQIVND (reference sequence). CDR3 nucleotide sequence: TGTGCCAGTAGTTCTGTCGGGGGACCCTCCTACGAGCAGTACTTC. This codes for CASSSVGGPSYEQYF.

This clonotype was seen many times. The gene calls are TRBV29-1 and TRBJ2-5, with a weak D call TRBD1 (6 bases). Trimming stripped 3 bases from V and 4 bases from J, with 12 bases between. The CDR3 loop spans 13 amino acids. Germline V gene data show CDR1 as SQVTM and CDR2 as ANQGSEA. The CDR3 sequence is CSVDTGWGETQYF. The CDR3 region has the DNA TGCAGCGTTGACACAGGGTGGGGAGAGACCCAGTACTTC.